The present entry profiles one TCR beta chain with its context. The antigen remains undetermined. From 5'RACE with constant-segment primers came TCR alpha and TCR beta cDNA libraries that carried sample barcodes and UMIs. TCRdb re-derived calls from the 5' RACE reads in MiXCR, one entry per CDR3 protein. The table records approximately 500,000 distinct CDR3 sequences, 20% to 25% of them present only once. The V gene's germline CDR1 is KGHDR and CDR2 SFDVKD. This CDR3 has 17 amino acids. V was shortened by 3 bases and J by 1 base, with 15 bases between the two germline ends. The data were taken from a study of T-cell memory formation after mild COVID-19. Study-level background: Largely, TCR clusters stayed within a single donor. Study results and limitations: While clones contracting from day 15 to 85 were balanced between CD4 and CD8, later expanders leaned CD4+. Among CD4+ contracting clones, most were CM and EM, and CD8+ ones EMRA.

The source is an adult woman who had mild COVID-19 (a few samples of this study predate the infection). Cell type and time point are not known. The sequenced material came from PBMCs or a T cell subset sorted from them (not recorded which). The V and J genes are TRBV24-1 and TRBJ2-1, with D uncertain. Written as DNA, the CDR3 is TGTGCCACCAGTGATCCCTCCGAATCCTGGTCCTACAATGAGCAGTTCTTC. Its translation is CATSDPSESWSYNEQFF.